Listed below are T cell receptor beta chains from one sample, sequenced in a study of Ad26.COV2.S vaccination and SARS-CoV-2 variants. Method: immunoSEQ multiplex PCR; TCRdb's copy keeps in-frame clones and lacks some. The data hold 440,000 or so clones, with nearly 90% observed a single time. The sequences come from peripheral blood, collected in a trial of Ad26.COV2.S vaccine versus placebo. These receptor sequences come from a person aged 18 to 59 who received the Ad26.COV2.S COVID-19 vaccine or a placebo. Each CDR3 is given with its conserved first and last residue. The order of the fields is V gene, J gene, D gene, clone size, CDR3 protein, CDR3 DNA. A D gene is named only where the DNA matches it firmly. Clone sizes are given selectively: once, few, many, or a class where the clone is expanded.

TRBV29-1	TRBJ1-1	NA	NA	CSVLQVPPFDTEAFF	TGCAGCGTTCTTCAGGTCCCCCCGTTCGACACTGAAGCTTTCTTT
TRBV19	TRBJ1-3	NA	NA	CASSIGRGNTIYF	TGTGCCAGTAGTATCGGGAGAGGAAACACCATATATTTT
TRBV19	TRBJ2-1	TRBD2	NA	CASSLGGRDNEQFF	TGTGCCAGTAGCCTGGGAGGGAGAGACAATGAGCAGTTCTTC
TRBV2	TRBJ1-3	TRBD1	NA	CASSFDRGTGNTIYF	TGTGCCAGCAGTTTTGACAGGGGGACTGGAAACACCATATATTTT
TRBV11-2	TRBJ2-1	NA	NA	CASSGGQGSYNEQFF	TGTGCCAGCAGCGGAGGACAAGGATCCTACAATGAGCAGTTCTTC
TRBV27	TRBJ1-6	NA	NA	CASSYYRVRDSPLHF	TGTGCCAGCAGCTATTACAGGGTCCGCGATTCACCCCTCCACTTT
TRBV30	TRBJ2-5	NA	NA	CAWARGQETQYF	TGTGCCTGGGCGAGAGGGCAAGAGACCCAGTACTTC
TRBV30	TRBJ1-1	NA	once	CAWRVVLGTEAFF	TGTGCCTGGAGGGTGGTTCTGGGCACTGAAGCTTTCTTT
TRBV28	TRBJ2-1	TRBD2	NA	CASSFLGLAGNNEQFF	TGTGCCAGCAGTTTTCTGGGACTAGCGGGAAACAATGAGCAGTTCTTC
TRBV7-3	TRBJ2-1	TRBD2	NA	CASSLHVGGRAPYNEQFF	TGTGCCAGCAGCTTGCACGTGGGCGGGAGGGCGCCCTACAATGAGCAGTTCTTC
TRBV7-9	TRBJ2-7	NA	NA	CASSGRTHNYYEQYF	TGTGCCAGCAGCGGCCGGACACATAACTACTACGAGCAGTACTTC
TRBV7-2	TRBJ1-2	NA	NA	CASSLLRASDGYGYTF	TGTGCCAGCAGCTTACTACGGGCCTCGGACGGCTATGGCTACACCTTC
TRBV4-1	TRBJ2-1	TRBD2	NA	CASSQGLADNEQFF	TGCGCCAGCAGCCAGGGACTAGCGGACAATGAGCAGTTCTTC
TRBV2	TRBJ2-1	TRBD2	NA	CASSGGGLAGPGHNEQFF	TGTGCCAGCAGTGGGGGGGGACTAGCGGGACCTGGGCACAATGAGCAGTTCTTC
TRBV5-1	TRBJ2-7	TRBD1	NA	CASSPRPRDRKGYEQYF	TGCGCCAGCAGCCCAAGGCCCCGGGACAGGAAGGGTTACGAGCAGTACTTC
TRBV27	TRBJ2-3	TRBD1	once	CASSPRDRDSTDTQYF	TGTGCCAGCAGTCCCAGGGACAGAGACTCCACAGATACGCAGTATTTT
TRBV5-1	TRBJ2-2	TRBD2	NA	CASSASGRAPGELFF	TGCGCCAGCAGCGCTAGCGGGAGGGCCCCCGGGGAGCTGTTTTTT